Following are 31 T cell receptor beta chains from one sample sequenced in a study of T cell responses to AZD1222 COVID-19 vaccine. Measured with immunoSEQ multiplex PCR; TCRdb has only the in-frame clones, and not every one. This repertoire shows more than 140,000 clones, more than 70% found once; its top ten account for 3% to 4%. The sample was peripheral blood, taken on day 0 of MenACWY control vaccination. The source is an adult in good health.

This clone was seen a handful of times. The chain is built from TRBV7-8 and TRBJ2-1; D not resolved. The CDR3 is 13 residues long. Germline values: CDR1 SGHVS, CDR2 FQNEAQ. V was cut by 2 bases and J by 5 bases, with 7 bases left in between. CDR3 nucleotides: TGTGCCAGCAGCTTAACCAGTAACAATGAGCAGTTCTTC. This sequence encodes CASSLTSNNEQFF.

The CDR3 DNA follows: TGTGCCAGCAGCACCCGGGACAGGGGAACTGAAGCTTTCTTT. It is translated as CASSTRDRGTEAFF. The J gene is TRBJ1-1, the V gene TRBV7-2, with 10 nucleotides matching TRBD1. There are 14 residues in the CDR3. CDR1 is SGHTA, CDR2 FQGNSA, per germline. V trimming: 5 bases; J trimming: 5 bases; junction bases outside the gene matches: 5.

The table lists this clone with a count of one. The V gene is TRBV15, the J gene TRBJ1-1, with 11 bases that match TRBD1. V shed 2 bases, J shed 6 bases, and the junction held 5 bases outside the gene matches. Germline assignment: CDR1 LNHNV and CDR2 YYDKDF (reference sequence). The CDR3 length is 15 residues. DNA of the CDR3: TGTGCCACCAGCAGACGGACAGGGGGCGAGGCTGAAGCTTTCTTT. Translated, it gives CATSRRTGGEAEAFF.

This clone has more than one count but fewer than ten. V and J are TRBV11-3 and TRBJ2-7; 7 nucleotides align to TRBD1. The CDR3 sequence is 15 residues long. V lost 2 bases to trimming and J lost 4 bases; unmatched junction nucleotides: 8. Looked up from germline, CDR1 is SGHNT and CDR2 is YENEEA. The CDR3 DNA sequence: TGTGCCAGCAGCTTACCTGGGACAGCCTCGTACGAGCAGTACTTC. Translating gives CASSLPGTASYEQYF.

The J gene is TRBJ1-3, the V gene TRBV3-1 (or the pseudogene TRBV3-2); 10 bases fit TRBD1. The germline gives CDR1 LGHDT, CDR2 YNNKEL (reference sequence). The CDR3 runs to 16 residues. The trim removed 5 bases at V and 3 bases at J, leaving 7 bases unmatched. The CDR3 protein is CASSVPGQGYGNTIYF. The CDR3 DNA sequence: TGTGCCAGCAGCGTGCCGGGACAGGGGTATGGAAACACCATATATTTT.

The genes are TRBV4-1 and TRBJ2-2; 7 positions match TRBD1. The CDR3 consists of 15 residues. Germline lookup yields CDR1 MGHRA and CDR2 YSYEKL. The V and J ends lost 6 bases and 0 bases, in that order; junction bases with no gene match: 4. The CDR3 region has the DNA TGCGCCAGCAGGGCCGGGACAGCGAACACCGGGGAGCTGTTTTTT. This gives the protein CASRAGTANTGELFF.

In its sample, this clone was seen a few times. The chain uses TRBV7-2 and TRBJ1-2; D is ambiguous. Germline-derived CDR1 and CDR2 are SGHTA and FQGNSA. Trimming took 2 bases from V and 4 from J, leaving 14 bases between them. The CDR3 is 15 residues long. DNA of the CDR3: TGTGCCAGCAGCTTATTGCGCGCTCTTACCTATGGCTACACCTTC. Translation gives CASSLLRALTYGYTF. The whole variable domain, remainder taken from reference TRBV7-2 and TRBJ1-2, is GAGVSQSPSNKVTEKGKDVELRCDPISGHTALYWYRQSLGQGLEFLIYFQGNSAPDKSGLPSDRFSAERTGGSVSTLTIQRTQQEDSAVYLCASSLLRALTYGYTFGSGTRLTVV.

The chain joins TRBV15 to TRBJ1-2, with D uncertain. The CDR3 spans 16 residues. Deletions cut 0 bases from V and 3 bases from J, with 14 bases between. The germline gives CDR1 LNHNV, CDR2 YYDKDF (reference sequence). CDR3 coding DNA: TGTGCCACCAGCAGAGATCATTTGTGGGTTGACTATGGCTACACCTTC. Translating gives CATSRDHLWVDYGYTF.

The rearrangement uses TRBV14 and TRBJ2-7; TRBD2 matches at 7 bases. CDR1 is SGHDN, CDR2 FVKESK, per germline. V trimming: 0 bases; J trimming: 5 bases; junction bases outside the gene matches: 10. The CDR3 covers 16 residues. CDR3 protein: CASSQDRLAGLDEQYF. As DNA, the CDR3 is TGTGCCAGCAGCCAAGATAGGTTAGCGGGCCTGGACGAGCAGTACTTC.

V and J are TRBV11-3 and TRBJ2-1; 9 nucleotides agree with TRBD2. There are 17 residues in the CDR3. The germline CDR1 and CDR2 sequences are SGHNT and YENEEA. V dropped 5 bases and J dropped 5; count of bases not matched to a gene: 13. This chain's CDR3 is CASSPRGRAGGNNEQFF. The CDR3 DNA reads as TGTGCCAGCAGCCCCCGCGGGCGAGCGGGGGGCAACAATGAGCAGTTCTTC.

V is TRBV6-5 and J is TRBJ1-6, with TRBD1 as a possible D gene (5 bases). CDR3 length: 15 residues. The V end lost 5 bases, the J end lost 6 bases, and 14 bases lay between the germline ends. The V gene's germline CDR1 is MNHEY and CDR2 SVGAGI. CDR3 in DNA: TGTGCCAGCAGTAATACGGGACGGTTTAATTCACCCCTCCACTTT. It encodes CASSNTGRFNSPLHF.

This chain links TRBV12-5 with TRBJ2-7, with 7 positions matching TRBD1. CDR1 is LGHNT, CDR2 FRNRAP, per germline. There are 13 residues in the CDR3. With 1 base clipped from V and 3 bases from J, the junction kept 0 bases outside the gene matches. The CDR3 reads CASGLGQGYEQYF. CDR3 nucleotide sequence: TGTGCTAGTGGTTTGGGACAGGGCTACGAGCAGTACTTC.

The rearrangement links TRBV5-1 to TRBJ2-3; D gene unclear. This CDR3 has 15 amino acids. The germline CDR1 and CDR2 sequences are SGHRS and YFSETQ. V shed 0 bases and J shed 0 bases, with 8 bases lying between them. CDR3 coding DNA: TGCGCCAGCAGCTTGGCGGCAGCTAGCACAGATACGCAGTATTTT. Translated, it gives CASSLAAASTDTQYF.

The genes are TRBV30 and TRBJ1-6; 9 nucleotides match TRBD1. J was trimmed by 5 bases and V by 4 bases; bases with no gene match: 3. This CDR3 is 14 amino acids long. Germline assignment: CDR1 GTSNPN and CDR2 SVGIG (reference sequence). In nucleotides, the CDR3 is TGTGCCTGGAAGGGACAGGGACATAATTCACCCCTCCACTTT. Translation: CAWKGQGHNSPLHF.

This rearrangement joins TRBV27 to TRBJ2-7; TRBD2 matches 7 bases. The germline gives CDR1 MNHEY, CDR2 SMNVEV (reference sequence). Trimming removed 6 bases from V and 0 bases from J; junction bases left unmatched: 5. This CDR3 region has 14 residues. This CDR3 is CASRVAGSSYEQYF. The CDR3 DNA follows: TGTGCCAGCAGGGTAGCGGGTAGCTCCTACGAGCAGTACTTC.

The chain carries TRBV5-1 and TRBJ2-7; D ambiguous. The CDR3 sequence is 15 residues long. From germline, CDR1 is SGHRS and CDR2 YFSETQ. Trimming shortened V by 5 bases and J by 3 bases, and 18 bases separated the two germline ends. DNA of the CDR3: TGCGCCAGCAGGGTAGGTAGTAGCCGAAACTACGAGCAGTACTTC. Translating it yields CASRVGSSRNYEQYF.

This rearrangement joins TRBV9 to TRBJ2-7; D is unresolved. Trimming stripped 4 bases from V and 5 bases from J, with 16 bases between. This CDR3 contains 14 residues. CDR1 is SGDLS and CDR2 is YYNGEE in the germline V gene. The CDR3: CASSLGSPGDEQYF. CDR3 sequence (DNA): TGTGCCAGCAGCTTGGGGTCTCCAGGCGACGAGCAGTACTTC.

This chain connects TRBV10-3 to TRBJ2-1; 9 bases line up with TRBD2. The CDR3 is 16 amino acids. Losses at the gene ends were 2 bases for V and 9 bases for J; bases not matched to a gene: 11. In germline, CDR1 is ENHRY, CDR2 SYGVKD. CDR3 region: CAISEVWASGVGEQFF. In DNA form, the CDR3 reads TGTGCCATCAGTGAGGTGTGGGCTAGCGGGGTGGGTGAGCAGTTCTTC.

This CDR3 reads CATSDSGSGSRNEQYF. The CDR3 region has the DNA TGTGCCACCAGTGATTCAGGTAGCGGGAGCAGGAACGAGCAGTACTTC. The rearrangement uses TRBV24-1 and TRBJ2-7, with 9 bases that match TRBD2. CDR3 length: 16 residues. From germline, CDR1 is KGHDR and CDR2 SFDVKD. The J segment lost 5 bases and the V segment lost 2 bases, leaving 9 bases of the junction unmatched.

This clone was picked up one time. The chain links TRBV5-1 to TRBJ1-3; D may be TRBD1 (5 bases). The germline V and J ends were trimmed by 2 bases and 0 bases, with 6 bases remaining between them. The CDR3 length is 14 residues. In germline, CDR1 is SGHRS, CDR2 YFSETQ. CDR3 coding DNA: TGCGCCAGCAGCTTAGGGGTCTCTGGAAACACCATATATTTT. Translating it yields CASSLGVSGNTIYF.

The chain uses TRBV20-1 and TRBJ1-2, with 7 bases aligning to TRBD1. Germline V gene sequence: CDR1 DFQATT, CDR2 SNEGSKA (reference sequence). Germline trimming cut 3 bases from V and 2 bases from J; bases unmatched to any gene: 3. The CDR3 extends over 13 amino acids. The CDR3 loop reads CSASTGENYGYTF. DNA for the CDR3: TGCAGTGCTAGTACAGGGGAAAACTATGGCTACACCTTC.

This chain connects TRBV28 to TRBJ1-2, with 12 bases aligning to TRBD1. J was trimmed by 6 bases and V by 5 bases; bases with no gene match: 7. The CDR3 is made up of 15 amino acids. Germline V gives CDR1 MDHEN, CDR2 SYDVKM. This CDR3 reads CASSSGTGGKDGYTF. The CDR3 nucleotides are TGTGCCAGCAGTAGTGGGACAGGGGGCAAGGATGGCTACACCTTC.

This clone was counted a single time. A junction end diverges from the germline sequence, so it may reflect a read error. The gene calls are TRBV4-3 and TRBJ1-2; D possibly corresponds to TRBD1 (5 bases). Germline V lookup: CDR1 LGHNA, CDR2 YSLEER. The length of the CDR3 is 15 residues. The CDR3 here is CASSKEGREPYGYTF. CDR3 nucleotides: TGCGCCAGCAGCAAAGAGGGGCGGGAGCCCTATGGCTACACCTTC.

This clone has more than one count but fewer than ten. This sequence joins TRBV24-1 and TRBJ2-5; maybe TRBD1 (6 bases). Trimming removed 3 bases at V and 4 bases at J, with 8 bases between. This CDR3 has 13 amino acids. Germline-derived CDR1 and CDR2 are KGHDR and SFDVKD. CDR3 in amino acids: CATSDMDRETQYF. For the CDR3, the DNA is TGTGCCACCAGTGATATGGACAGAGAGACCCAGTACTTC.

The chain employs TRBV6-6 and TRBJ1-6; no firm D call. Between the trimmed V and J ends, which lost 7 bases and 6 bases, there was a span of 7 bases. CDR1 MNHNY and CDR2 SVGAGI come from the germline V gene (reference sequence). The CDR3 is made up of 12 amino acids. This CDR3 reads CASNPSNSPLHF. The CDR3 DNA reads TGTGCCAGCAACCCGAGTAATTCACCCCTCCACTTT.

V is TRBV29-1 and J is TRBJ1-1, with D unclear. Trimming took 3 bases from V and 2 from J, leaving 10 bases between them. Germline V gene lookup returns CDR1 SQVTM and CDR2 ANQGSEA. The CDR3 runs 13 residues. Written as DNA, the CDR3 is TGCAGCGTTGACCAATCGGGAAACACTGAAGCTTTCTTT. Its protein product is CSVDQSGNTEAFF. The whole variable domain, filled in from reference TRBV29-1 and TRBJ1-1, reads SAVISQKPSRDICQRGTSLTIQCQVDSQVTMMFWYRQQPGQSLTLIATANQGSEATYESGFVIDKFPISRPNLTFSTLTVSNMSPEDSSIYLCSVDQSGNTEAFFGQGTRLTVV.

The J gene is TRBJ2-7, the V gene TRBV28; 11 bases match TRBD1. This CDR3 has 15 amino acids. Looked up from germline, CDR1 is MDHEN and CDR2 is SYDVKM. V was clipped by 6 bases and J by 0 bases; unmatched bases: 4. DNA of the CDR3: TGTGCCAGCAGAGGGACAGGGGGTGGCTCCTACGAGCAGTACTTC. The encoded protein is CASRGTGGGSYEQYF.

The chain uses TRBV7-8 and TRBJ2-1; TRBD2 matches 8 bases. Germline CDR1 reads SGHVS; CDR2 reads FQNEAQ. The CDR3 is 15 residues long. The trim removed 5 bases at V and 2 bases at J, leaving 5 bases unmatched. CDR3 sequence: CASSRAGDTYNEQFF. Here the CDR3 DNA reads TGTGCCAGCAGCCGAGCGGGAGACACCTACAATGAGCAGTTCTTC.

The genes are TRBV21-1 and TRBJ2-2; TRBD2, the table's D call, was not compared with the DNA. TRBV21-1 is deemed a pseudogene. This CDR3 is 10 amino acids long. The CDR3 DNA reads as TGTGCCAGCCGGGATGGGGAGCTGTTTTTT. This codes for CASRDGELFF.

This clone was observed once. V usage is TRBV9 and J usage is TRBJ1-6, with D unclear. The CDR3 runs to 15 residues. Germline CDR1 and CDR2: SGDLS and YYNGEE. V lost 3 bases, J lost 7 bases, and 14 bases lay in between. CDR3 in DNA: TGTGCCAGCAGCGGTGGTTCCCTGCAAAATTCACCCCTCCACTTT. Translation gives CASSGGSLQNSPLHF.

This rearrangement joins TRBV7-9 to TRBJ2-3; D is undetermined. Germline CDR1 is SEHNR and CDR2 is FQNEAQ (reference sequence). The V gene lost 5 bases and the J gene lost 7 bases, with 16 bases spanning the gap. The CDR3 has 14 amino acids. CDR3 in amino acids: CASSPIGSPHTQYF. In DNA, the CDR3 is TGTGCCAGCAGCCCGATCGGCAGCCCTCATACGCAGTATTTT.